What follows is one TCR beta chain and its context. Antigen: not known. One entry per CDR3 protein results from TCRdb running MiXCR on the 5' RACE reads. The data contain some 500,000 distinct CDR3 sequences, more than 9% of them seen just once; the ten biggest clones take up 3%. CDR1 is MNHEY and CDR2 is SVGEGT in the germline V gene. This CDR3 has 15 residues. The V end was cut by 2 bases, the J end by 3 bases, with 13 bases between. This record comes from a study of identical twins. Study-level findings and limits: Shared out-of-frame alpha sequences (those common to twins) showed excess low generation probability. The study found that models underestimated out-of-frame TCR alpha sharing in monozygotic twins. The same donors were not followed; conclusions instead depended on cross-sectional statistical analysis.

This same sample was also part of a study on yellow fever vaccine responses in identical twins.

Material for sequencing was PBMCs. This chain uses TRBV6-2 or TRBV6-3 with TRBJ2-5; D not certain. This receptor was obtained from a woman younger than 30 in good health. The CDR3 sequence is CASSYRAAQEETQYF. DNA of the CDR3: TGTGCCAGCAGTTACAGGGCAGCACAAGAAGAGACCCAGTACTTC.